These 24 T cell receptor beta chains came from one sample sequenced in a study of T cell repertoires in cytomegalovirus infection. TCRdb called the reads again in MiXCR, with one record for every CDR3 protein. This sample has fewer than 300,000 distinct CDR3 sequences, with about 25% found just once. Specimen: PBMCs. The receptors derive from a human donor in good health (CMV status not recorded). Some clones in this sample may be carry-over from other donors' samples.

The CDR3 nucleotides are TGTGCCGGGGGAGGGAGCACAGATACGCAGTATTTT. Its translation is CAGGGSTDTQYF. The chain uses TRBV2 and TRBJ2-3, with 7 bases lining up with TRBD2. This CDR3 region has 12 residues. V shed 11 bases and J 0 bases; nucleotides not matched to a gene: 2. Germline CDR1 SNHLY, CDR2 FYNNEI. Full variable domain (rest looked up from reference TRBV2 and TRBJ2-3): EPEVTQTPSHQVTQMGQEVILRCVPISNHLYFYWYRQILGQKVEFLVSFYNNEISEKSEIFDDQFSVERPDGSNFTLKIRSTKLEDSAMYFCAGGGSTDTQYFGPGTRLTVL.

This clonotype occurred many times. The chain recombines TRBV7-2 with TRBJ2-3; D is ambiguous. The ends were cut back, 0 bases at V and 0 bases at J, with 13 bases in the middle. The CDR3 loop spans 17 amino acids. Germline loops: CDR1 SGHTA, CDR2 FQGNSA. The CDR3 here is CASSLAVFGRSTDTQYF. The DNA of the CDR3 is TGTGCCAGCAGCTTAGCTGTATTCGGCAGGAGCACAGATACGCAGTATTTT.

This clonotype was seen a few times. The gene calls are TRBV7-9 and TRBJ2-5; 11 nucleotides agree with TRBD2. J was trimmed by 5 bases and V by 4 bases; bases with no gene match: 18. Germline V gives CDR1 SEHNR, CDR2 FQNEAQ (reference sequence). The CDR3 contains 19 residues. The CDR3 nucleotides are TGTGCCAGCAGCTCGATAGGAACTTTAGCGGGGGGGCCGGATGAGACCCAGTACTTC. Translated: CASSSIGTLAGGPDETQYF.

V gene TRBV30 combines with J gene TRBJ2-7, with a possible D match to TRBD2 (6 bases). CDR3 length: 13 amino acids. The ends were cut back, 6 bases at V and 3 bases at J, with 15 bases in the middle. Germline V gene data show CDR1 as GTSNPN and CDR2 as SVGIG (reference sequence). CDR3 loop: CACGGMILYEQYF. The CDR3 coding sequence is TGTGCCTGTGGGGGGATGATACTCTACGAGCAGTACTTC.

This clonotype has just a few counts. V usage is TRBV5-4 and J usage is TRBJ1-5; possible D gene TRBD1, 5 bases. Germline V gene lookup returns CDR1 SGHNT and CDR2 YYREEE (reference sequence). This CDR3 comprises 16 residues. Trimming cost V 0 bases and J 0 bases, with 10 bases left between them. CDR3 coding DNA: TGTGCCAGCAGCTTGGCTGGGGGGGATAGCAATCAGCCCCAGCATTTT. As protein: CASSLAGGDSNQPQHF.

This clonotype was found a few times. The genes are TRBV4-3 and TRBJ2-7; 10 positions match TRBD1. Germline-derived CDR1 and CDR2 are LGHNA and YSLEER. The CDR3 contains 16 residues. The V segment lost 1 base and the J segment 1 base; nucleotides outside the gene matches: 4. CDR3: CASSQVMGQGSYEQYF. Written as DNA, the CDR3 is TGCGCCAGCAGCCAAGTTATGGGACAGGGGTCCTACGAGCAGTACTTC.

This clonotype showed up many times. J is TRBJ1-4 and V is TRBV7-8; 9 bases are shared with TRBD1. Germline CDR1 and CDR2: SGHVS and FQNEAQ. After removal of 4 bases from V and 6 bases from J, the junction contained 3 bases not matched to a gene. CDR3 length equals 14 residues. The CDR3 DNA is TGTGCCAGCAGCTCCGGACAGGGGTATGAAAAACTGTTTTTT. It translates to CASSSGQGYEKLFF. Variable domain in full (rest from reference TRBV7-8 and TRBJ1-4): GAGVSQSPRYKVAKRGQDVALRCDPISGHVSLFWYQQALGQGPEFLTYFQNEAQLDKSGLPSDRFFAERPEGSVSTLKIQRTQQEDSAVYLCASSSGQGYEKLFFGSGTQLSVL.

In this sample, this clonotype turned up a few times. This chain links TRBV13 with TRBJ1-3; D gene uncertain. Looked up from germline, CDR1 is PRHDT and CDR2 is FYEKMQ (reference sequence). The CDR3 length is 14 residues. Deletions cut 6 bases from V and 0 bases from J, with 9 bases between. The CDR3 DNA reads as TGTGCCAGCAGTGAACGGAACTCTGGAAACACCATATATTTT. Residues: CASSERNSGNTIYF.

This clonotype was counted only a few times. The chain recombines TRBV6-1 with TRBJ1-3; unclear D gene. Per germline, CDR1 MNHNS and CDR2 SASEGT. V was clipped by 7 bases and J by 2 bases, with 15 bases between them. The CDR3 totals 15 residues. The chain's CDR3 is CASTADPFAGNTIYF. CDR3 bases: TGTGCCAGCACCGCCGACCCCTTTGCTGGAAACACCATATATTTT.

This clonotype has a handful of counts. The chain is built from TRBV7-9 and TRBJ2-1; the D gene is possibly TRBD1 (6 bases). Trimming took off 5 bases at V and 12 bases at J, with 26 bases between the two ends. The CDR3 is made up of 16 amino acids. From germline, CDR1 is SEHNR and CDR2 FQNEAQ (reference sequence). CDR3 amino acids: CASSDQGKTALDGQFF. DNA of the CDR3: TGTGCCAGCAGCGACCAGGGGAAGACCGCCTTGGACGGGCAGTTCTTC.

Points on this clonotype: The junction shows a germline mismatch at one end, possibly a read error. The chain has TRBV7-8 and TRBJ2-3; 7 nucleotides align to TRBD2. This CDR3 has 14 amino acids. Germline V gives CDR1 SGHVS, CDR2 FQNEAQ. The chain's CDR3 is CTTASGAATDTQYF. DNA of the CDR3: TGCACTACTGCCAGCGGGGCTGCCACAGATACGCAGTATTTT.

The sample holds a few counts of this clonotype. This chain connects TRBV19 to TRBJ2-1, with TRBD1 matching 10 bases. This CDR3 contains 17 residues. The V gene's germline CDR1 is LNHDA and CDR2 SQIVND (reference sequence). The junction had 11 bases not matched to a gene; V was cut back by 4 bases and J by 5 bases. The DNA for the CDR3 is TGTGCCAGTAGTAGGGGACCGGGACAGGGGTTCCACAATGAGCAGTTCTTC. Protein product: CASSRGPGQGFHNEQFF. The entire variable domain, with the rest obtained from reference TRBV19 and TRBJ2-1, is as follows: DGGITQSPKYLFRKEGQNVTLSCEQNLNHDAMYWYRQDPGQGLRLIYYSQIVNDFQKGDIAEGYSVSREKKESFPLTVTSAQKNPTAFYLCASSRGPGQGFHNEQFFGPGTRLTVL.

The chain uses TRBV28 and TRBJ2-7, with 12 bases lining up with TRBD1. The V segment lost 4 bases and the J segment 6 bases; nucleotides outside the gene matches: 7. The CDR3 sequence is 15 residues long. Germline assignment: CDR1 MDHEN and CDR2 SYDVKM. The CDR3 sequence is CASSSSGTGGGEQYF. DNA for the CDR3: TGTGCCAGCAGTTCATCCGGGACAGGGGGCGGCGAGCAGTACTTC.

There are a few counts of this clonotype. The chain links TRBV29-1 to TRBJ2-3, with D hard to call. The V end was cut by 8 bases, the J end by 6 bases, with 18 bases between. The CDR3 covers 13 residues. Germline V gives CDR1 SQVTM, CDR2 ANQGSEA. DNA of the CDR3: TGCAGCATAGCAGGCGGAATAGCCGATACGCAGTATTTT. It is translated as CSIAGGIADTQYF.

The rearrangement joins TRBV20-1 to TRBJ1-1, with 9 bases lining up with TRBD1. With V trimmed by 5 bases and J by 5 bases, 3 bases remained unmatched. Looked up from germline, CDR1 is DFQATT and CDR2 is SNEGSKA (reference sequence). This CDR3 is built from 12 residues. CDR3 in DNA: TGCAGTGCTGGGACAGGGAGGACTGAAGCTTTCTTT. Amino acids: CSAGTGRTEAFF.

This chain joins TRBV2 and TRBJ2-1; D not certain. V shed 1 base and J shed 13 bases, with 5 bases lying between them. CDR1 and CDR2 from the germline V gene are SNHLY and FYNNEI. This CDR3 comprises 10 residues. The CDR3 is CASSEGAQFF. CDR3 coding DNA: TGTGCCAGCAGTGAAGGGGCTCAGTTCTTC.

This clonotype showed up just a few times. The chain recombines TRBV7-2 with TRBJ2-7; 7 bases are shared with TRBD2. The CDR3 contains 15 residues. The V segment lost 5 bases and the J segment 7 bases; nucleotides outside the gene matches: 14. Germline lookup yields CDR1 SGHTA and CDR2 FQGNSA. The CDR3 region has the DNA TGTGCCAGCAGCCGACAACTAGCCGGGGAGGGGGAGCAGTACTTC. Its protein product is CASSRQLAGEGEQYF.

A note on this clonotype: Without the conserved terminal phenylalanine or tryptophan, this CDR3 likely stems from a read error. The rearrangement links TRBV7-2 to TRBJ1-6; no reliable D call. The V and J ends lost 5 bases and 10 bases respectively, with 12 bases between them. The CDR3 contains 13 residues. Germline loops: CDR1 SGHTA, CDR2 FQGNSA. CDR3 residues: CASSADWSSPLHS. In DNA form, the CDR3 reads TGTGCCAGCAGCGCCGACTGGAGCTCACCCCTCCACTCT.

The genes are TRBV7-8 and TRBJ1-3; D unresolved. Germline V gene data show CDR1 as SGHVS and CDR2 as FQNEAQ. V was cut by 0 bases and J by 2 bases, with 5 bases left in between. The CDR3 is 14 residues long. CDR3: CASSLAGAGNTIYF. In DNA form, the CDR3 reads TGTGCCAGCAGCTTAGCCGGAGCTGGAAACACCATATATTTT. Looking up the rest from reference TRBV7-8 and TRBJ1-3 gives the full variable domain: GAGVSQSPRYKVAKRGQDVALRCDPISGHVSLFWYQQALGQGPEFLTYFQNEAQLDKSGLPSDRFFAERPEGSVSTLKIQRTQQEDSAVYLCASSLAGAGNTIYFGEGSWLTVV.

V is TRBV7-2 and J is TRBJ2-7; tentatively, D is TRBD1 or TRBD2 (5 bases each). Germline V gives CDR1 SGHTA, CDR2 FQGNSA. V lost 5 bases and J lost 7, with 15 bases in between. CDR3 length equals 13 residues. The CDR3 loop is CASSRDPPGEQYF. The CDR3 nucleotides read TGTGCCAGCAGCAGGGACCCCCCGGGTGAGCAGTACTTC.

This rearrangement joins TRBV28 to TRBJ2-1; no definite D call. Trimming left V 0 bases short and J 7 bases short, with 4 bases between. This CDR3 is built from 12 residues. Germline loops: CDR1 MDHEN, CDR2 SYDVKM. The CDR3 sequence: CASSLWLNEQFF. Written as DNA, the CDR3 is TGTGCCAGCAGTTTATGGTTAAATGAGCAGTTCTTC. The full variable domain, in which reference TRBV28 and TRBJ2-1 provide the parts outside the CDR3, is DVKVTQSSRYLVKRTGEKVFLECVQDMDHENMFWYRQDPGLGLRLIYFSYDVKMKEKGDIPEGYSVSREKKERFSLILESASTNQTSMYLCASSLWLNEQFFGPGTRLTVL.

This chain joins TRBV4-1 and TRBJ2-3, with D possibly matching TRBD2 (5 bases). The CDR3 is 13 residues long. CDR1 is MGHRA, CDR2 YSYEKL, per germline. The V end lost 4 bases, the J end lost 4 bases, and 9 bases lay between the germline ends. CDR3 loop: CASSLSAADTQYF. DNA for the CDR3: TGCGCCAGCAGCCTATCAGCGGCAGATACGCAGTATTTT.

This clonotype was counted only a few times. V is TRBV2 and J is TRBJ2-5, with D uncertain. The CDR3 has 12 amino acids. CDR1 and CDR2 from the germline V gene are SNHLY and FYNNEI. Trimming took 3 bases from V and 5 from J, leaving 7 bases between them. The CDR3 is CASSDVRETQYF. Written as DNA, the CDR3 is TGTGCCAGCAGTGACGTTCGGGAGACCCAGTACTTC.

This clonotype occurred a few times. This chain uses TRBV12-3 or TRBV12-4 with TRBJ2-3; D is uncertain. The length of the CDR3 is 14 residues. With 3 bases removed from V and 0 bases from J, the gap between germline ends came to 7 bases. CDR3 in amino acids: CASSFSKSTDTQYF. The CDR3 DNA reads TGTGCCAGCAGTTTTTCTAAGAGCACAGATACGCAGTATTTT.